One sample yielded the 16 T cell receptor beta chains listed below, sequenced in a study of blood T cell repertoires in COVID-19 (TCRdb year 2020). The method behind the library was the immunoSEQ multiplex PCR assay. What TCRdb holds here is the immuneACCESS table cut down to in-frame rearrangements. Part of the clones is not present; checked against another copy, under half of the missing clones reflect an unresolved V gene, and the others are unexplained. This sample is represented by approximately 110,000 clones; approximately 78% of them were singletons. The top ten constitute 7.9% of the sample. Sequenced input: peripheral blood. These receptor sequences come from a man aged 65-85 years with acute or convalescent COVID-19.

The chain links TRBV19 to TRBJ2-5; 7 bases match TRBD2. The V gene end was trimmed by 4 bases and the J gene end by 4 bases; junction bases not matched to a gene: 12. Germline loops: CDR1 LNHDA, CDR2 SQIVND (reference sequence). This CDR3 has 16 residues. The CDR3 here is CASSKNTAGRGETQYF. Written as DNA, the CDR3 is TGTGCCAGTAGTAAGAACACAGCGGGGAGAGGAGAGACCCAGTACTTC.

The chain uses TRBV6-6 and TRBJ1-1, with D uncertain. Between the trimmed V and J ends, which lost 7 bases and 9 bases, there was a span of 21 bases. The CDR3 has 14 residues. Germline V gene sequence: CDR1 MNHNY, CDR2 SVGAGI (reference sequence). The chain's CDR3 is CASTVSVRESQAFF. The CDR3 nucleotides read TGTGCCAGCACCGTATCCGTCCGGGAGAGCCAAGCTTTCTTT.

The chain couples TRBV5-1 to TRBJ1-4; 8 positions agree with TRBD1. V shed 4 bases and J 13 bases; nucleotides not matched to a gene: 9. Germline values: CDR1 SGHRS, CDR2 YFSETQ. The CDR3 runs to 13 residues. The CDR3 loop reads CASSPQTGDGLFF. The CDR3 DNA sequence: TGCGCCAGCAGCCCACAGACAGGGGACGGACTGTTTTTT.

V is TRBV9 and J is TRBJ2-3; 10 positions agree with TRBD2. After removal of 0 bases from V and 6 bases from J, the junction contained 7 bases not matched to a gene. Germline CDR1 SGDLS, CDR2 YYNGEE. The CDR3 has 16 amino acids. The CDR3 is CASSVGPSGRVDTQYF. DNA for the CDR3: TGTGCCAGCAGCGTAGGGCCTAGCGGGAGAGTGGATACGCAGTATTTT.

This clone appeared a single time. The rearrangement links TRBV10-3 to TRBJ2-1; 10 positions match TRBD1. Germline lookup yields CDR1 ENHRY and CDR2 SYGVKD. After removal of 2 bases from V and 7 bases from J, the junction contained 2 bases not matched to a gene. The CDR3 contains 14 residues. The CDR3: CAISEGTGENEQFF. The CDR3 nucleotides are TGTGCCATCAGTGAGGGGACAGGGGAAAATGAGCAGTTCTTC.

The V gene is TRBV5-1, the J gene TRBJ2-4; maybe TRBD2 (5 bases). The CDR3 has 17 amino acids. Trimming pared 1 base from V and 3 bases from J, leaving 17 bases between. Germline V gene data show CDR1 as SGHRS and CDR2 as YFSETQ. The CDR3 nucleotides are TGCGCCAGCAGCTTGAGGTTGTCCGGGGTGGGCAAAAACATTCAGTACTTC. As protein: CASSLRLSGVGKNIQYF.

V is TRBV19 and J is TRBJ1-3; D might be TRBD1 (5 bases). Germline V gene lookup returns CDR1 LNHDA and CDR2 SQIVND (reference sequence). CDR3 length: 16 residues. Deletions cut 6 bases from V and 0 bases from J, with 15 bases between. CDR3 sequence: CASRGDSLGSGNTIYF. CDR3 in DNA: TGTGCCAGTAGAGGGGATTCCCTCGGCTCTGGAAACACCATATATTTT.

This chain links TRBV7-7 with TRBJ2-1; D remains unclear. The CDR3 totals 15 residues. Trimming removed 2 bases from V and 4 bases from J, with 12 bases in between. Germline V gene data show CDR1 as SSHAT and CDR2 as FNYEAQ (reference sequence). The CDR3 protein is CASSLLRSRYNEQFF. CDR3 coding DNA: TGTGCCAGCAGCTTACTGCGGAGTAGGTACAATGAGCAGTTCTTC.

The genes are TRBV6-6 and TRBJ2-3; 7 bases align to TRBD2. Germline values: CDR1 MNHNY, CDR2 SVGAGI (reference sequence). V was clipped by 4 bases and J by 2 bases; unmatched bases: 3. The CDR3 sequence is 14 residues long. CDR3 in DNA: TGTGCCAGCAGTTTGGGACTATCCACAGATACGCAGTATTTT. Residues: CASSLGLSTDTQYF.

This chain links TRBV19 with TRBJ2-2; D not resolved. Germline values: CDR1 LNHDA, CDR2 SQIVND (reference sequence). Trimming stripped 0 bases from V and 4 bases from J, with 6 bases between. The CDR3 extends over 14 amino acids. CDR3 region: CASSIDRSTGELFF. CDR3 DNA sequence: TGTGCCAGTAGTATAGATCGGTCCACCGGGGAGCTGTTTTTT.

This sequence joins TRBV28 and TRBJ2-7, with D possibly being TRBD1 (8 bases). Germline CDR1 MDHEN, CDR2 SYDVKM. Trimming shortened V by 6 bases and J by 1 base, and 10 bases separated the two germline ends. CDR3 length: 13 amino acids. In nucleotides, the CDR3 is TGTGCCAGCAGACAGGGGGGGTCCTACGAGCAGTACTTC. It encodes CASRQGGSYEQYF.

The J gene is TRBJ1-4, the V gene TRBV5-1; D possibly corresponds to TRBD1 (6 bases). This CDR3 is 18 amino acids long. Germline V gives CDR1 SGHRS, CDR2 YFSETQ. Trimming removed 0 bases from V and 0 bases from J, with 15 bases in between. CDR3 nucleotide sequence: TGCGCCAGCAGCTTGGCCCAGGGAGGGGGAACAACTAATGAAAAACTGTTTTTT. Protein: CASSLAQGGGTTNEKLFF. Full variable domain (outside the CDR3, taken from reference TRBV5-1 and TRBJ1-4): KAGVTQTPRYLIKTRGQQVTLSCSPISGHRSVSWYQQTPGQGLQFLFEYFSETQRNKGNFPGRFSGRQFSNSRSEMNVSTLELGDSALYLCASSLAQGGGTTNEKLFFGSGTQLSVL.

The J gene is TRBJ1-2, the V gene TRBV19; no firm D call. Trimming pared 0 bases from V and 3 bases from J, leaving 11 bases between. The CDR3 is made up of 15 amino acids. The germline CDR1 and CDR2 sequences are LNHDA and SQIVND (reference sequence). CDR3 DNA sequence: TGTGCCAGTAGTATAGATTGGAGGATTGACTATGGCTACACCTTC. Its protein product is CASSIDWRIDYGYTF.

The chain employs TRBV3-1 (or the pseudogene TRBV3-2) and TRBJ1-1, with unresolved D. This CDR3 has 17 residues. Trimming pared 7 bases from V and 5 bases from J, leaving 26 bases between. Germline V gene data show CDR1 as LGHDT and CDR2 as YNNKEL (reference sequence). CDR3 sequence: CASTPGGGRRRSTEAFF. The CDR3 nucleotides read TGTGCCAGCACCCCGGGAGGAGGTCGTCGTCGGTCGACTGAAGCTTTCTTT.

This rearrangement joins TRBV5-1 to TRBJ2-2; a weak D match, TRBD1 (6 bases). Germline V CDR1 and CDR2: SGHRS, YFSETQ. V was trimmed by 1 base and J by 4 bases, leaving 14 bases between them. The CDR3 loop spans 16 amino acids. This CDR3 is CASSLTPGDPTGELFF. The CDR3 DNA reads TGCGCCAGCAGCTTGACGCCAGGGGACCCCACCGGGGAGCTGTTTTTT.

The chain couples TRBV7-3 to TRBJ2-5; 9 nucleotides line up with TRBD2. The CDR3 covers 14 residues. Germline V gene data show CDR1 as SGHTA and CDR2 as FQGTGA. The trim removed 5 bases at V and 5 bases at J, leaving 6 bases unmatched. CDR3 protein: CASSLSGRGETQYF. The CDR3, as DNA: TGTGCCAGCAGCCTTAGCGGGAGAGGGGAGACCCAGTACTTC.